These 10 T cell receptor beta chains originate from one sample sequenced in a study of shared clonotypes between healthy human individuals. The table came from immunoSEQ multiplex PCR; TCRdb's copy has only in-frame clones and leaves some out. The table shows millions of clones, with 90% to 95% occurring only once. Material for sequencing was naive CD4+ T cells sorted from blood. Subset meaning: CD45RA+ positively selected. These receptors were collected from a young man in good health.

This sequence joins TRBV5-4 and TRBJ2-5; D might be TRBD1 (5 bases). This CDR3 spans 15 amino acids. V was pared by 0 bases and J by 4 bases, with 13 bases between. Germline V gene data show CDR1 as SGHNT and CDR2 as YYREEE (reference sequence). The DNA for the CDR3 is TGTGCCAGCAGCTTGGACAGGAGAATAGGAGAGACCCAGTACTTC. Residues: CASSLDRRIGETQYF. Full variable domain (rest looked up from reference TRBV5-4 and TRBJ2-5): ETGVTQSPTHLIKTRGQQVTLRCSSQSGHNTVSWYQQALGQGPQFIFQYYREEENGRGNFPPRFSGLQFPNYSSELNVNALELDDSALYLCASSLDRRIGETQYFGPGTRLLVL.

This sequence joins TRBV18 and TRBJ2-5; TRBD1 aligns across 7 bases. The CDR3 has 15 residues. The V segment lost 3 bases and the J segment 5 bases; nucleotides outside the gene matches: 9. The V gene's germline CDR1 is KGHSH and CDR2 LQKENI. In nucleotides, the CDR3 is TGTGCCAGCTCACCTCGACAGGGTGCAGAGGAGACCCAGTACTTC. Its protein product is CASSPRQGAEETQYF.

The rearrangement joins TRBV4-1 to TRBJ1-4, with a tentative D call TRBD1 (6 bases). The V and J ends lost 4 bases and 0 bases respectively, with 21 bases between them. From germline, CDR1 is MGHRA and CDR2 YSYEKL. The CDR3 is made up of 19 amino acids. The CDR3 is CASSLRGPGTPTTNEKLFF. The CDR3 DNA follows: TGCGCCAGCAGCCTAAGGGGTCCCGGGACACCGACAACTAATGAAAAACTGTTTTTT.

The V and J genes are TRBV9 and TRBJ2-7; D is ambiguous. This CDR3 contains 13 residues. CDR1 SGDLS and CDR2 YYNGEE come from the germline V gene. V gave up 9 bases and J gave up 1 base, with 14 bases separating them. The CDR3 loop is CATPRYRSYEQYF. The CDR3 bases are TGTGCCACCCCACGGTACCGTTCCTACGAGCAGTACTTC.

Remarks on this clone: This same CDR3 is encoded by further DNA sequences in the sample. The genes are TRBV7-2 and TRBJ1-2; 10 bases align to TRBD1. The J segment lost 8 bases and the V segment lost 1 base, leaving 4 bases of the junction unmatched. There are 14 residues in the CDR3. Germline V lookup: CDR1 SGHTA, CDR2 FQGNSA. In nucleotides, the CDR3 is TGTGCCAGCAGCTTAGGACAGGGGGCGGGAGGCTACACCTTC. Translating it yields CASSLGQGAGGYTF.

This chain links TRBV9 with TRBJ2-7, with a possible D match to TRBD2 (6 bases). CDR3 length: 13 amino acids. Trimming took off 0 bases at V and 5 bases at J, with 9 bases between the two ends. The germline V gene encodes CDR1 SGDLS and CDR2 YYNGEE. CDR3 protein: CASSVGLGDEQYF. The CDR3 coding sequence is TGTGCCAGCAGCGTAGGACTAGGGGACGAGCAGTACTTC. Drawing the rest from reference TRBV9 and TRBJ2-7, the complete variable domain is DSGVTQTPKHLITATGQRVTLRCSPRSGDLSVYWYQQSLDQGLQFLIQYYNGEERAKGNILERFSAQQFPDLHSELNLSSLELGDSALYFCASSVGLGDEQYFGPGTRLTVT.

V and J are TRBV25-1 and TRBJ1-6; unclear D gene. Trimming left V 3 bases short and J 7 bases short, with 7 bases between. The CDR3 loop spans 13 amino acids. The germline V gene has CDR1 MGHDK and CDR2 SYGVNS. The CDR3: CASSDIGNSPLHF. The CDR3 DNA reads TGTGCCAGCAGTGATATCGGGAATTCACCCCTCCACTTT.

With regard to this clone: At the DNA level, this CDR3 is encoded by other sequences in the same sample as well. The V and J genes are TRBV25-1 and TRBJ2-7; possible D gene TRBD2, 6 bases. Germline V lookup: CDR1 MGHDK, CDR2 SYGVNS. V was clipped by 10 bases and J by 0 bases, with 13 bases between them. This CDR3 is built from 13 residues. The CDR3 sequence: CATAGTHSYEQYF. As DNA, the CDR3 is TGTGCCACCGCCGGGACTCACTCCTACGAGCAGTACTTC.

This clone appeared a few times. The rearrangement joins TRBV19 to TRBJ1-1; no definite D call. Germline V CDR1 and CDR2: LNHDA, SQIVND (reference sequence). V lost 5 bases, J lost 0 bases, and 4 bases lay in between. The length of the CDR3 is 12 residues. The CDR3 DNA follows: TGTGCCAGTAGTGAACTGAACACTGAAGCTTTCTTT. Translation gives CASSELNTEAFF.

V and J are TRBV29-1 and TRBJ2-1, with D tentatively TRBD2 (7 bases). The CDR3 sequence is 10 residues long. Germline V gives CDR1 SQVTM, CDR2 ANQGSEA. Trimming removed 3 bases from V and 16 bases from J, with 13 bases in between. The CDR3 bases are TGCAGCGTTGAGCAACGGGGGGCATTCTTC. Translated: CSVEQRGAFF.